The 10 T cell receptor beta chains in this list originate from one sample, sequenced in a study of cytomegalovirus exposure and HLA in healthy donors. A multiplex PCR was run with 60 Vbeta primers and 13 Jbeta primers. Assay: immunoSEQ multiplex PCR; the TCRdb copy retains only in-frame clones and omits some. The sample has about 150,000 clones; roughly 66% are singletons. The sequenced sample was PBMCs. These receptors all come from a woman younger than 30 in good health and CMV-seronegative.

This chain uses TRBV5-5 with TRBJ1-4; 11 bases fit TRBD1. This CDR3 contains 17 residues. Germline loops: CDR1 SGHKS, CDR2 YYEKEE (reference sequence). The J segment lost 7 bases and the V segment lost 2 bases, leaving 10 bases of the junction unmatched. The CDR3 DNA reads as TGTGCCAGCAGCTTTGGGGACAGGGGGAGTGGTGCTGAAAAACTGTTTTTT. Translated, it gives CASSFGDRGSGAEKLFF.

The chain couples TRBV5-1 to TRBJ2-5; a weak D match, TRBD1 (5 bases). The CDR3 runs 13 residues. In germline, CDR1 is SGHRS, CDR2 YFSETQ. V was clipped by 6 bases and J by 4 bases, with 13 bases between them. CDR3 DNA sequence: TGCGCCAGCATGAGACAGCAAAGAGAGACCCAGTACTTC. It codes for CASMRQQRETQYF.

The chain employs TRBV27 and TRBJ1-6; D is unclear. The germline gives CDR1 MNHEY, CDR2 SMNVEV (reference sequence). Trimming cost V 4 bases and J 9 bases, with 10 bases left between them. The CDR3 length is 13 residues. CDR3 coding DNA: TGTGCCAGCAGTTCCCTACCAGGTTCACCCCTCCACTTT. This translates into CASSSLPGSPLHF.

This clone has a single count. The chain joins TRBV7-9 to TRBJ2-2; D remains ambiguous. Germline loops: CDR1 SEHNR, CDR2 FQNEAQ (reference sequence). The V gene lost 0 bases and the J gene lost 7 bases, with 6 bases spanning the gap. The CDR3 loop spans 13 amino acids. The CDR3 DNA sequence: TGTGCCAGCAGCTTAGCCGACATCGGGGAGCTGTTTTTT. Amino acid sequence: CASSLADIGELFF.

Here the CDR3 DNA reads TGTGCCAGCAGCTCGACAGGGGGCTATGGCTACACCTTC. The encoded protein is CASSSTGGYGYTF. V usage is TRBV7-2 and J usage is TRBJ1-2; 9 nucleotides align to TRBD1. J lost 4 bases, V lost 4 bases, and 1 base had no gene match. This CDR3 contains 13 residues. Germline-derived CDR1 and CDR2 are SGHTA and FQGNSA.

This chain links TRBV6-5 with TRBJ1-1, with D uncertain. Trimming removed 6 bases from V and 2 bases from J, with 13 bases in between. From germline, CDR1 is MNHEY and CDR2 SVGAGI. This CDR3 is built from 14 residues. CDR3: CASRPGEYNTEAFF. CDR3 DNA: TGTGCCAGCAGGCCCGGAGAGTACAACACTGAAGCTTTCTTT.

The chain couples TRBV4-1 to TRBJ1-5; D possibly corresponds to TRBD1 (5 bases). V was pared by 0 bases and J by 7 bases, with 13 bases between. CDR3 length: 15 residues. Per germline, CDR1 MGHRA and CDR2 YSYEKL. CDR3 amino acids: CASSQEWAGNQPQHF. CDR3 DNA: TGCGCCAGCAGCCAAGAATGGGCAGGGAACCAGCCCCAGCATTTT.

Turning to this clone: Other DNA sequences in the sample encode the same CDR3. The chain combines TRBV18 with TRBJ1-4; 8 positions match TRBD1. This CDR3 region has 15 residues. Germline V lookup: CDR1 KGHSH, CDR2 LQKENI. The V segment lost 3 bases and the J segment 5 bases; nucleotides outside the gene matches: 5. The CDR3: CASSPPGQANEKLFF. For the CDR3, the DNA is TGTGCCAGCTCACCCCCGGGACAGGCGAATGAAAAACTGTTTTTT.

This clone has just one count. This chain connects TRBV28 to TRBJ1-1; D unclear. Germline CDR1 reads MDHEN; CDR2 reads SYDVKM. Trimming cost V 4 bases and J 4 bases, with 10 bases left between them. The CDR3 runs to 13 residues. The chain's CDR3 is CASSSRFPTEAFF. The CDR3 DNA sequence: TGTGCCAGCAGTTCGAGGTTCCCCACTGAAGCTTTCTTT. The full variable domain, in which reference TRBV28 and TRBJ1-1 provide the parts outside the CDR3, is DVKVTQSSRYLVKRTGEKVFLECVQDMDHENMFWYRQDPGLGLRLIYFSYDVKMKEKGDIPEGYSVSREKKERFSLILESASTNQTSMYLCASSSRFPTEAFFGQGTRLTVV.

This clone was detected only once. J is TRBJ2-5 and V is TRBV7-8; 9 bases line up with TRBD1. Germline lookup yields CDR1 SGHVS and CDR2 FQNEAQ. J lost 5 bases, V lost 1 base, and 5 bases had no gene match. This CDR3 contains 15 residues. For the CDR3, the DNA is TGTGCCAGCAGCTTAGGGACAGGGGCCTGGGAGACCCAGTACTTC. It specifies CASSLGTGAWETQYF.